This T cell receptor beta chain was captured by sequencing in a study of T-cell memory formation after mild COVID-19. The study, taken as a whole, reports: Second-wave clones that peaked on day 37 lacked confirmed SARS-CoV-2 specificity.

The CDR3 contains 15 residues. Trimming removed 0 bases from V and 3 bases from J, with 12 bases in between. Germline-derived CDR1 and CDR2 are SGDLS and YYNGEE. This clonotype has more than one count but fewer than ten. Its antigen is unidentified. TCRalpha and TCRbeta libraries used 5'RACE with constant-segment primers and UMIs. One entry per CDR3 protein results from TCRdb running MiXCR on the 5' RACE reads. The top ten clones hold about 23% of a sample with 190,000 or so distinct CDR3 sequences, roughly 23% of them seen once. The clonotype originates from an adult woman who had mild COVID-19 (a few samples of this study predate the infection). Cell type and time point are not known. Sequencing input: PBMCs or a T cell subset sorted from them (not recorded which). This sequence joins TRBV9 and TRBJ1-2, with no clear D. The CDR3, as DNA: TGTGCCAGCAGCGTAGCCGGGCAGACCTACTATGGCTACACCTTC. Protein: CASSVAGQTYYGYTF.